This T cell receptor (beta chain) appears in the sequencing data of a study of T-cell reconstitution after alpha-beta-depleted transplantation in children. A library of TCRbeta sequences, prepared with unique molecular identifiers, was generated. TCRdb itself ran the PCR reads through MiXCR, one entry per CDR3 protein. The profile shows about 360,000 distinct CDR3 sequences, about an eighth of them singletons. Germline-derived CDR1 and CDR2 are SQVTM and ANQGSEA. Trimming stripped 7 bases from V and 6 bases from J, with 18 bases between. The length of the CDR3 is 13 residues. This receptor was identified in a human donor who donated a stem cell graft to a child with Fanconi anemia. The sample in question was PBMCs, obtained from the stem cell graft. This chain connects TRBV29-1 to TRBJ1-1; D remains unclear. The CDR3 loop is CSARRETLSEAFF. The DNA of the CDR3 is TGCAGCGCGCGACGCGAGACCCTTTCTGAAGCTTTCTTT. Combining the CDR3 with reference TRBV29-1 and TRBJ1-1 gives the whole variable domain SAVISQKPSRDICQRGTSLTIQCQVDSQVTMMFWYRQQPGQSLTLIATANQGSEATYESGFVIDKFPISRPNLTFSTLTVSNMSPEDSSIYLCSARRETLSEAFFGQGTRLTVV.